The text below deals with one TCR beta chain. Antigen specificity is unknown. Produced via immunoSEQ multiplex PCR; TCRdb's table is partial and in-frame only. Among 7,200 or so clones, 70% were seen once, and the ten largest hold about 42%. The data belong to a study of somatic mutations in cytotoxic T cells in rheumatoid arthritis. The study's findings and limits: It was in rheumatoid arthritis patients, but not in healthy controls, that CD8+ clonality increased with age.

What was sequenced was CD8+ T cells sorted from blood. This sequence originates from a man aged 35-49 years in good health.

CDR3 bases: TGTGCCAGCAGTCACCCCGAAGACCTGAACACTGAAGCTTTCTTT. Amino acids: CASSHPEDLNTEAFF. V is TRBV28 and J is TRBJ1-1; D is unclear. Germline V lookup: CDR1 MDHEN, CDR2 SYDVKM. V was pared by 5 bases and J by 0 bases, with 13 bases between. The CDR3 is 15 amino acids.